The subject of this entry is one TCR beta chain. Its antigen is as yet unknown. This sample stems from a study of identical twins. TCRdb fed the 5' RACE reads into MiXCR, producing one record per CDR3 protein. The sample contains about 240,000 distinct CDR3 sequences, about 10% of which appear only once. Deletions cut 5 bases from V and 5 bases from J, with 16 bases between. Germline V gene lookup returns CDR1 SGHNT and CDR2 YENEEA. This CDR3 is 15 amino acids long. Study-wide results and limits: Weaker excess twin sharing was observed in beta out-of-frame sequences. Abundant beta clonotypes from cord blood bore fewer insertions; memory repertoires lacked this pattern.

Material: memory T cells sorted from blood. This sequence joins TRBV11-3 and TRBJ2-1, with D hard to call. This TCR was sampled from a man aged 50 or older in good health. The CDR3, as DNA: TGTGCCAGCAGCCCCCCCCGTATGAACAACAATGAGCAGTTCTTC. Translating it yields CASSPPRMNNNEQFF.